Sequencing of this T cell receptor (beta chain) was carried out in a study of somatic mutations in cytotoxic T cells in rheumatoid arthritis. Overall study findings and caveats: Increasing age coincided with elevated CD8+ clonality among rheumatoid arthritis patients, though not among healthy controls. Over 20% of CD8+ cells belonged to the largest CD8+ clone in about an eighth of the 65 patients.

Researchers isolated CD4+ and CD8+ cells by positive magnetic bead selection and then checked their purity by flow cytometry. Sequencing used immunoSEQ multiplex PCR; TCRdb keeps in-frame clones, though not all of them. Of tens of thousands of clones in the sample, about 86% are singletons; the top ten hold under 20%. Concerning this clone itself: Its antigen is not identified.

Germline assignment: CDR1 SEHNR and CDR2 FQNEAQ (reference sequence). CDR3 length: 12 residues. The V and J ends lost 1 base and 8 bases respectively, with 8 bases between them. This TCR was sampled from a woman aged 45 to 65 in good health. The sequencing input was CD8+ T cells sorted from blood. The chain couples TRBV7-9 to TRBJ1-1, with unresolved D. CDR3 coding DNA: TGTGCCAGCAGCTTAGAAGGCGAGGAAGCTTTCTTT. It codes for CASSLEGEEAFF.